The 25 T cell receptor beta chains below were found in one sample sequenced in a study of immune evolution from preneoplasia to lung adenocarcinoma. The table came from immunoSEQ multiplex PCR; TCRdb's copy has only in-frame clones and leaves some out. The repertoire has thousands of clones, over 70% of them found once; the top ten carry roughly 10%. Sequencing input: FFPE atypical adenomatous hyperplasia tissue from the lung. The subset: atypical adenomatous hyperplasia (AAH), lung preneoplasia. These receptors originate from a person between 65 and 80 years old with lung adenocarcinoma.

The chain employs TRBV9 and TRBJ2-5; D gene unclear. The V end lost 0 bases, the J end lost 2 bases, and 14 bases lay between the germline ends. This CDR3 is built from 16 residues. The germline V gene has CDR1 SGDLS and CDR2 YYNGEE. CDR3 nucleotide sequence: TGTGCCAGCAGCGTAGCTACCTACACGCCTCAAGAGACCCAGTACTTC. Amino acids: CASSVATYTPQETQYF. The full variable domain, rest sourced from reference TRBV9 and TRBJ2-5, is DSGVTQTPKHLITATGQRVTLRCSPRSGDLSVYWYQQSLDQGLQFLIQYYNGEERAKGNILERFSAQQFPDLHSELNLSSLELGDSALYFCASSVATYTPQETQYFGPGTRLLVL.

The genes are TRBV18 and TRBJ2-1; possibly TRBD1 or TRBD2 for D (5 bases each). The V gene lost 8 bases and the J gene lost 4 bases, with 15 bases spanning the gap. The CDR3 sequence is 14 residues long. CDR1 is KGHSH and CDR2 is LQKENI in the germline V gene. The CDR3 bases are TGTGCCAGCCGTGGGGGTATTGGATACAATGAGCAGTTCTTC. Residues: CASRGGIGYNEQFF.

The rearrangement joins TRBV12-5 to TRBJ1-4, with TRBD1 as a possible D gene (5 bases). V was cut by 5 bases and J by 4 bases, with 8 bases left in between. The germline V gene encodes CDR1 LGHNT and CDR2 FRNRAP. The CDR3 loop spans 13 amino acids. The CDR3 loop reads CASGRDLNEKLFF. Written as DNA, the CDR3 is TGTGCTAGTGGTCGGGACCTTAATGAAAAACTGTTTTTT.

The V and J genes are TRBV5-1 and TRBJ2-7; 10 nucleotides agree with TRBD1. CDR1 and CDR2 from the germline V gene are SGHRS and YFSETQ. The CDR3 has 15 residues. J lost 0 bases, V lost 5 bases, and 5 bases had no gene match. The CDR3 coding sequence is TGCGCCAGCAGTCAGAGGACAGGGGGCTCCTACGAGCAGTACTTC. This codes for CASSQRTGGSYEQYF.

Remarks on this clone: Other nucleotide sequences in the sample specify the same CDR3. The V and J genes are TRBV29-1 and TRBJ1-1, with D possibly being TRBD1 (5 bases). CDR3 length: 13 amino acids. CDR1 and CDR2 (germline): SQVTM, ANQGSEA. Trimming pared 5 bases from V and 1 base from J, leaving 11 bases between. The CDR3: CSVRGESNTEAFF. DNA of the CDR3: TGCAGCGTTCGAGGGGAGTCGAACACTGAAGCTTTCTTT.

This clone was seen once. The chain carries TRBV28 and TRBJ2-3; 7 nucleotides agree with TRBD2. The CDR3 runs to 15 residues. Germline V gene data show CDR1 as MDHEN and CDR2 as SYDVKM. The J segment lost 3 bases and the V segment lost 5 bases, leaving 8 bases of the junction unmatched. The CDR3 loop reads CASSPPSGLTDTQYF. The DNA of the CDR3 is TGTGCCAGCAGTCCCCCTAGCGGCTTGACAGATACGCAGTATTTT.

This clone was seen only a few times. This rearrangement joins TRBV4-2 to TRBJ2-2; D is uncertain. Germline CDR1 LGHNA, CDR2 YNFKEQ. The CDR3 length is 15 residues. Deletions cut 1 base from V and 3 bases from J, with 9 bases between. The CDR3 nucleotides are TGTGCCAGCAGCCAAGGGGATTGGGACACCGGGGAGCTGTTTTTT. It codes for CASSQGDWDTGELFF.

J is TRBJ2-3 and V is TRBV27; no reliable D call. Trimming cost V 6 bases and J 4 bases, with 14 bases left between them. The germline gives CDR1 MNHEY, CDR2 SMNVEV (reference sequence). The CDR3 runs to 14 residues. The CDR3: CASRVVALADTQYF. The CDR3 DNA follows: TGTGCCAGCAGGGTAGTAGCCCTGGCAGATACGCAGTATTTT.

This rearrangement joins TRBV7-9 to TRBJ2-7, with D possibly called TRBD1 or TRBD2 (5 bases each). This CDR3 has 14 residues. CDR1 is SEHNR and CDR2 is FQNEAQ in the germline V gene (reference sequence). Trimming removed 2 bases from V and 6 bases from J, with 14 bases in between. CDR3 bases: TGTGCCAGCAGCTTAAGGGACCACTCTAGCGAGCAGTACTTC. Translated, it gives CASSLRDHSSEQYF.

The rearrangement uses TRBV15 and TRBJ2-7; D remains unclear. V dropped 4 bases and J dropped 6 bases, with 13 bases sitting between them. This CDR3 comprises 13 residues. Per the germline V gene, CDR1 is LNHNV and CDR2 is YYDKDF (reference sequence). CDR3 residues: CATSKDPLREQYF. The CDR3 DNA reads as TGTGCCACCAGCAAAGACCCTCTCCGCGAGCAGTACTTC. Looking up the rest from reference TRBV15 and TRBJ2-7 gives the full variable domain: DAMVIQNPRYQVTQFGKPVTLSCSQTLNHNVMYWYQQKSSQAPKLLFHYYDKDFNNEADTPDNFQSRRPNTSFCFLDIRSPGLGDTAMYLCATSKDPLREQYFGPGTRLTVT.

This chain uses TRBV7-3 with TRBJ2-1; D is unclear. Germline-derived CDR1 and CDR2 are SGHTA and FQGTGA. V shed 2 bases and J shed 0 bases, with 8 bases lying between them. CDR3 length: 15 amino acids. CDR3 DNA: TGTGCCAGCAGCTTAGATTTCAGCTCCTACAATGAGCAGTTCTTC. Protein: CASSLDFSSYNEQFF.

This chain joins TRBV2 and TRBJ1-5; D gene unclear. This CDR3 is 14 amino acids long. Germline loops: CDR1 SNHLY, CDR2 FYNNEI. Trimming pared 5 bases from V and 7 bases from J, leaving 15 bases between. The CDR3 here is CASSYGTVGQPQHF. Here the CDR3 DNA reads TGTGCCAGCAGTTACGGAACAGTAGGACAGCCCCAGCATTTT. The whole variable domain, filled in from reference TRBV2 and TRBJ1-5, reads EPEVTQTPSHQVTQMGQEVILRCVPISNHLYFYWYRQILGQKVEFLVSFYNNEISEKSEIFDDQFSVERPDGSNFTLKIRSTKLEDSAMYFCASSYGTVGQPQHFGDGTRLSIL.

This chain uses TRBV5-8 with TRBJ2-7; the D is unclear. Trimming shortened V by 5 bases and J by 7 bases, and 13 bases separated the two germline ends. This CDR3 spans 12 amino acids. Germline V gene lookup returns CDR1 SGHTS and CDR2 YDEGEE. CDR3 nucleotide sequence: TGTGCCAGCAGATATGGATCTGCGGAGCAGTACTTC. It encodes CASRYGSAEQYF.

In its sample, this clone ranks as large. The chain employs TRBV12-5 and TRBJ2-1; D may be TRBD2 (5 bases). The germline V gene encodes CDR1 LGHNT and CDR2 FRNRAP. The CDR3 is 14 amino acids. V was shortened by 4 bases and J by 9 bases, with 16 bases between the two germline ends. The CDR3 reads CASGSDSIRSEQFF. In DNA, the CDR3 is TGTGCTAGTGGTTCGGACTCAATCAGGAGTGAGCAGTTCTTC.

V usage is TRBV20-1 and J usage is TRBJ1-1; D perhaps matches TRBD1 (5 bases). Germline values: CDR1 DFQATT, CDR2 SNEGSKA (reference sequence). The V gene lost 5 bases and the J gene lost 1 base, with 5 bases spanning the gap. This CDR3 is 11 amino acids long. The CDR3 spells CSAGQNTEAFF. As DNA, the CDR3 is TGCAGTGCTGGACAGAACACTGAAGCTTTCTTT.

V usage is TRBV6-1 and J usage is TRBJ2-7, with a possible D match to TRBD2 (5 bases). CDR1 MNHNS and CDR2 SASEGT come from the germline V gene. Trimming removed 7 bases from V and 3 bases from J, with 13 bases in between. This CDR3 is 13 amino acids long. This chain's CDR3 is CASNPLGGYEQYF. The CDR3 nucleotides are TGTGCCAGCAACCCTCTCGGAGGCTACGAGCAGTACTTC.

The chain is built from TRBV4-1 and TRBJ2-5, with D perhaps matching TRBD1 (6 bases). Trimming pared 3 bases from V and 4 bases from J, leaving 9 bases between. The length of the CDR3 is 13 residues. Germline V gene sequence: CDR1 MGHRA, CDR2 YSYEKL. CDR3 region: CASSHGRGETQYF. The DNA for the CDR3 is TGCGCCAGCAGCCATGGCAGGGGAGAGACCCAGTACTTC.

The chain recombines TRBV15 with TRBJ2-2; perhaps D is TRBD1 or TRBD2 (5 bases each). Germline CDR1 is LNHNV and CDR2 is YYDKDF (reference sequence). This CDR3 contains 17 residues. With 0 bases removed from V and 1 base from J, the gap between germline ends came to 12 bases. CDR3 region: CATSRDPGTQNTGELFF. In DNA, the CDR3 is TGTGCCACCAGCAGAGACCCCGGGACCCAGAACACCGGGGAGCTGTTTTTT.

In this sample, this clone turned up once. Other DNA sequences within the sample encode an identical CDR3. This chain links TRBV5-1 with TRBJ1-5; D is perhaps TRBD1 (6 bases). The CDR3 has 15 amino acids. V lost 4 bases and J lost 6, with 17 bases in between. Germline CDR1 reads SGHRS; CDR2 reads YFSETQ. The CDR3 region is CASSPTLGGAQPQHF. Here the CDR3 DNA reads TGCGCCAGCAGCCCGACTCTTGGGGGCGCTCAGCCCCAGCATTTT.

This clone occurred a few times. This chain uses TRBV30 with TRBJ2-3, with a possible D match to TRBD2 (5 bases). CDR3 size: 15 residues. Looked up from germline, CDR1 is GTSNPN and CDR2 is SVGIG (reference sequence). With 0 bases removed from V and 4 bases from J, the gap between germline ends came to 14 bases. CDR3 DNA sequence: TGTGCCTGGAGTGTCTTAGCGCTATGGGCAGATACGCAGTATTTT. Protein sequence: CAWSVLALWADTQYF.

J is TRBJ2-1 and V is TRBV5-6; D is perhaps TRBD1 (6 bases). The CDR3 runs to 11 residues. The ends were cut back, 3 bases at V and 11 bases at J, with 9 bases in the middle. The germline V gene has CDR1 SGHDT and CDR2 YYEEEE. The CDR3 protein is CASSWGQKQFF. DNA of the CDR3: TGTGCCAGCAGCTGGGGACAAAAGCAGTTCTTC.

The chain combines TRBV29-1 with TRBJ2-7; D may correspond to TRBD1 or TRBD2 (7 bases each). Trimming stripped 4 bases from V and 2 bases from J, with 18 bases between. The CDR3 is 15 amino acids. The germline V gene encodes CDR1 SQVTM and CDR2 ANQGSEA. CDR3 sequence (DNA): TGCAGCGTTGTACCCCTGACAGGGACTACCTACGAGCAGTACTTC. Residues: CSVVPLTGTTYEQYF.

This rearrangement joins TRBV15 to TRBJ2-7; D is unclear. CDR1 and CDR2 (germline): LNHNV, YYDKDF (reference sequence). V was shortened by 0 bases and J by 6 bases, with 12 bases between the two germline ends. The CDR3 contains 14 residues. CDR3 nucleotides: TGTGCCACCAGCAGAGAAAGGGTTTTAAGCGAGCAGTACTTC. Its translation: CATSRERVLSEQYF.

There are a few counts of this clone. The chain links TRBV7-6 to TRBJ2-2, with D perhaps matching TRBD2 (6 bases). CDR1 is SGHVS and CDR2 is FNYEAQ in the germline V gene. The CDR3 loop spans 14 amino acids. Trimming removed 1 base from V and 3 bases from J, with 6 bases in between. This CDR3 reads CASSLGGDTGELFF. CDR3 bases: TGTGCCAGCAGCTTAGGGGGGGACACCGGGGAGCTGTTTTTT.

This clone has only a few counts. The V call is TRBV19, the J call TRBJ2-3; 7 bases line up with TRBD1. CDR1 LNHDA and CDR2 SQIVND come from the germline V gene (reference sequence). V trimming: 5 bases; J trimming: 4 bases; junction bases outside the gene matches: 3. The CDR3 length is 13 residues. The CDR3 region has the DNA TGTGCCAGTAGTTCCCAGGGGGCAGATACGCAGTATTTT. Protein: CASSSQGADTQYF.